The 14 T cell receptor beta chains below all came from one sample that was sequenced in a study of T cell repertoires in cytomegalovirus infection. TCRdb reprocessed the reads via MiXCR and lists one record per CDR3 protein. The sample shows 200,000 to 300,000 distinct CDR3 sequences, 9.1% of them seen only once. The sample consisted of PBMCs. These receptors originate from a human donor in good health (CMV status not recorded). Some clones in this sample may be carry-over from other donors' samples.

The table lists this clonotype with many counts. This chain joins TRBV7-2 and TRBJ2-4; 8 bases line up with TRBD1. This CDR3 has 19 residues. V lost 5 bases to trimming and J lost 0 bases; unmatched junction nucleotides: 15. Germline CDR1 SGHTA, CDR2 FQGNSA. The CDR3 coding sequence is TGTGCCAGCAGCCCCGTACCGACAGGGGTCATCCTAGCCAAAAACATTCAGTACTTC. Protein product: CASSPVPTGVILAKNIQYF.

This clonotype has just a few counts. The chain recombines TRBV11-2 with TRBJ1-1; D may be TRBD1 (5 bases). The CDR3 is 12 residues long. V lost 3 bases to trimming and J lost 8 bases, with 10 bases between them. The germline gives CDR1 SGHAT, CDR2 FQNNGV. CDR3 loop: CASSFQGGEAFF. The CDR3 DNA is TGTGCCAGCAGCTTTCAGGGTGGGGAAGCTTTCTTT.

This clonotype appeared many times. The CDR3, as DNA: TGTGCCAGCAGCTTAATCTCGGATCAGCCCCAGCATTTT. Translated, it gives CASSLISDQPQHF. This rearrangement joins TRBV7-9 to TRBJ1-5; D is uncertain. The V gene's germline CDR1 is SEHNR and CDR2 FQNEAQ (reference sequence). Trimming took 2 bases from V and 5 from J, leaving 7 bases between them. The CDR3 contains 13 residues.

This clonotype was seen at least ten times. The V and J genes are TRBV27 and TRBJ1-1; possibly TRBD1 for D (5 bases). Germline CDR1 reads MNHEY; CDR2 reads SMNVEV (reference sequence). V lost 5 bases and J lost 7, with 14 bases in between. CDR3 length equals 13 residues. As DNA, the CDR3 is TGTGCCAGCAGTCCCTTGGGGGGGGGTGAAGCTTTCTTT. Translation gives CASSPLGGGEAFF.

This clonotype was found many times. The chain recombines TRBV7-2 with TRBJ1-6; D remains unclear. The CDR3 loop spans 15 amino acids. The V and J ends lost 5 bases and 7 bases respectively, with 15 bases between them. The germline CDR1 and CDR2 sequences are SGHTA and FQGNSA. CDR3 loop: CASSPAEGINSPLHF. The CDR3 DNA reads as TGTGCCAGCAGCCCCGCGGAGGGTATCAATTCACCCCTCCACTTT.

This clonotype has more than one count but fewer than ten. The chain employs TRBV6-6 and TRBJ2-7; D is ambiguous. The CDR3 covers 12 residues. V lost 2 bases and J lost 4, with 6 bases in between. In germline, CDR1 is MNHNY, CDR2 SVGAGI (reference sequence). The CDR3: CASSYSFYEQYF. The CDR3 DNA reads TGTGCCAGCAGTTACAGTTTTTACGAGCAGTACTTC.

This clonotype was seen only a few times. The J gene is TRBJ2-5, the V gene TRBV7-2; 7 bases agree with TRBD2. V trimming: 2 bases; J trimming: 4 bases; junction bases outside the gene matches: 7. CDR1 and CDR2 (germline): SGHTA, FQGNSA. The CDR3 totals 15 residues. CDR3: CASSLWAGVGETQYF. The CDR3 bases are TGTGCCAGCAGCTTATGGGCGGGAGTCGGAGAGACCCAGTACTTC.

This clonotype showed up many times. This chain links TRBV28 with TRBJ2-1; D is ambiguous. CDR1 is MDHEN, CDR2 SYDVKM, per germline. V lost 7 bases and J 7 bases, leaving 20 bases between the germline ends. The CDR3 has 15 amino acids. The CDR3 region has the DNA TGTGCCAGCACCCGCCTGACCCGCCCTGGGAATGAGCAGTTCTTC. This sequence encodes CASTRLTRPGNEQFF. The complete variable domain, with remaining parts taken from reference TRBV28 and TRBJ2-1, reads DVKVTQSSRYLVKRTGEKVFLECVQDMDHENMFWYRQDPGLGLRLIYFSYDVKMKEKGDIPEGYSVSREKKERFSLILESASTNQTSMYLCASTRLTRPGNEQFFGPGTRLTVL.

There are a few counts of this clonotype. V and J are TRBV28 and TRBJ1-3, with TRBD1 as a possible D gene (5 bases). Trimming cost V 5 bases and J 4 bases, with 12 bases left between them. CDR3 size: 14 residues. Germline V gene data show CDR1 as MDHEN and CDR2 as SYDVKM. The CDR3 DNA reads TGTGCCAGCAGTGCCGGGACCGAAGGAAACACCATATATTTT. Translating it yields CASSAGTEGNTIYF.

Ten or more counts support this clonotype. V and J are TRBV11-2 and TRBJ2-7; 9 bases are a match to TRBD2. The ends lost 5 bases at V and 4 bases at J; junction bases unmatched: 15. The CDR3 sequence is 17 residues long. Germline V gene sequence: CDR1 SGHAT, CDR2 FQNNGV. CDR3 sequence: CASSRSTVASGNYEQYF. The CDR3 DNA is TGTGCCAGCAGCCGATCTACGGTAGCTAGCGGGAATTACGAGCAGTACTTC.

This chain's CDR3 is CSARYPGGAKNIQYF. The DNA for the CDR3 is TGCAGTGCTAGATACCCAGGTGGGGCCAAAAACATTCAGTACTTC. The chain employs TRBV20-1 and TRBJ2-4; D gene ambiguous. The germline CDR1 and CDR2 sequences are DFQATT and SNEGSKA (reference sequence). V lost 2 bases and J lost 1, with 12 bases in between. The CDR3 covers 15 residues.

This clonotype came up many times. V is TRBV28 and J is TRBJ1-3; D remains unclear. Germline V gives CDR1 MDHEN, CDR2 SYDVKM. Trimming removed 6 bases at V and 0 bases at J, with 3 bases between. This CDR3 region has 12 residues. CDR3 protein: CASRSSGNTIYF. DNA of the CDR3: TGTGCCAGCAGAAGCTCTGGAAACACCATATATTTT.

The DNA of the CDR3 is TGTGCCAGCAGAGGGGGCGGATCGAACACCGGGGAGCTGTTTTTT. It encodes CASRGGGSNTGELFF. V gene TRBV2 combines with J gene TRBJ2-2; TRBD1 agrees at 7 bases. V was pared by 6 bases and J by 0 bases, with 4 bases of the junction left unmatched. The CDR3 extends over 15 amino acids. Looked up from germline, CDR1 is SNHLY and CDR2 is FYNNEI.

In its sample, this clonotype was seen many times. This chain joins TRBV20-1 and TRBJ1-3; a weak D match, TRBD1 (5 bases). Germline-derived CDR1 and CDR2 are DFQATT and SNEGSKA (reference sequence). The V end was cut by 6 bases, the J end by 4 bases, with 28 bases between. This CDR3 has 18 amino acids. CDR3 nucleotide sequence: TGCAGTGCCCCAAGGGTGACAGAAGGCGCATATCGGGGAAACACCATATATTTT. It encodes CSAPRVTEGAYRGNTIYF.